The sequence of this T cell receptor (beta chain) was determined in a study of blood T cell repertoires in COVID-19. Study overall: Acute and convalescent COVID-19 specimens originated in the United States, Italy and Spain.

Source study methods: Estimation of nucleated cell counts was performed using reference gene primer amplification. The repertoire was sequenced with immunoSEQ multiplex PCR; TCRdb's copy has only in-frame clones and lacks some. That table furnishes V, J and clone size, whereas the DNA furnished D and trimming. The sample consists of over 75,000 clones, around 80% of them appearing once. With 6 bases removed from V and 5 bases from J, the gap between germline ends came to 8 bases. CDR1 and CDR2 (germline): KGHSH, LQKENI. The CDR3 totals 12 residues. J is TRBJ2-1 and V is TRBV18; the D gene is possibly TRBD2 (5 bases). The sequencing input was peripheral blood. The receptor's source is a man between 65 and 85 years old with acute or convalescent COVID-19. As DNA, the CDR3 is TGTGCCAGCTCGCCCGGGGACAATGAGCAGTTCTTC. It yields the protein CASSPGDNEQFF. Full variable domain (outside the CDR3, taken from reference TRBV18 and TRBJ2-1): NAGVMQNPRHLVRRRGQEARLRCSPMKGHSHVYWYRQLPEEGLKFMVYLQKENIIDESGMPKERFSAEFPKEGPSILRIQQVVRGDSAAYFCASSPGDNEQFFGPGTRLTVL.